The source of this T cell receptor beta chain is a study of glioma-infiltrating T cells after dendritic cell vaccination. Study-level background: Patients received three intradermal dendritic cell vaccine injections at biweekly intervals.

The assay was immunoSEQ multiplex PCR, and TCRdb's table has in-frame clones only and misses some. Of roughly 68,000 clones in the sample, more than 75% were seen once. Study outcomes and limitations: Longer survival after dendritic cell vaccination followed higher pretreatment TIL content. No direct clonality-survival link was found; a diverse polyclonal response may matter.

On this clone itself: Its antigen is unknown.

Isocitrate dehydrogenase mutation was absent in all glioblastoma patients. Sequencing used blood, obtained before dendritic cell vaccination. This TCR was sampled from a human donor with glioblastoma.

CDR3 coding DNA: TGCGCCAGCAGCCAAGATCGGGCTGGACACTCTGGAAACACCATATATTTT. Translated: CASSQDRAGHSGNTIYF. The chain uses TRBV4-1 and TRBJ1-3, with D tentatively TRBD1 (5 bases). Trimming removed 0 bases from V and 0 bases from J, with 12 bases in between. Germline V CDR1 and CDR2: MGHRA, YSYEKL. The CDR3 contains 17 residues.